This T cell receptor (beta chain) was profiled in a study of human T cells and chemical hapten exposure. Across the study: During the approximately 25-week study period, patients had diphenylcyclopropenone applied to the scalp every week. Patients, predominantly female, presented with alopecia areata, totalis or universalis.

Time point here: pre-sensitization, week 0. Stated treatment: therapeutic diphenylcyclopropenone sensitization with weekly scalp DPC. The study enrolled 18 to 70-year-old alopecia patients suitable for DPC. Total RNA was isolated from whole blood that had not been fractionated. Germline V gene sequence: CDR1 SQVTM, CDR2 ANQGSEA. Between the trimmed V and J ends, which lost 4 bases and 1 base, there was a span of 7 bases. The CDR3 has 12 residues. Each CDR3 protein gets one entry after TCRdb re-called the RACE reads with MiXCR. The repertoire consists of around 120,000 distinct CDR3 sequences, with approximately 13% occurring once and the leading ten covering 2.8%.

This specimen consisted of whole blood, obtained in connection with sensitization to the hapten diphenylcyclopropenone (DPC). The chain carries TRBV29-1 and TRBJ1-2; weak D call: TRBD1 (5 bases). This clonotype was sampled from a woman younger than 35 with alopecia areata. Some clones in this sample may be carry-over from other donors' samples. CDR3 loop: CSVGQINYGYTF. The DNA of the CDR3 is TGCAGCGTTGGACAGATTAACTATGGCTACACCTTC. The variable domain in full, with the rest retrieved from reference TRBV29-1 and TRBJ1-2, is SAVISQKPSRDICQRGTSLTIQCQVDSQVTMMFWYRQQPGQSLTLIATANQGSEATYESGFVIDKFPISRPNLTFSTLTVSNMSPEDSSIYLCSVGQINYGYTFGSGTRLTVV.